Listed below are T cell receptor beta chains from one sample, sequenced in a study of human T cells and chemical hapten exposure. TCRdb analysed the RACE reads with MiXCR anew, one entry per CDR3 protein. The table has around 85,000 distinct CDR3 sequences, 10% to 15% seen once. Specimen: whole blood, collected in connection with sensitization to the hapten diphenylcyclopropenone (DPC). These receptor sequences come from a woman between 45 and 65 years old with alopecia areata. Some clones in this sample may be carry-over from other donors' samples. CDR3s include the opening cysteine and the closing phenylalanine or tryptophan. Each record gives: J gene, V gene, CDR3 length, D gene, clone size, CDR3 protein, CDR3 DNA. D genes are given only for firm matches. Clone size is given for some rows only: seen once, a few or many times, or a class if the clone is expanded.

>TRBJ1-2|TRBV2|14|TRBD1|few
CASRGDRASYGYTF
TGTGCCAGCAGGGGGGACAGGGCGAGCTATGGCTACACCTTC
>TRBJ1-5|TRBV20-1|12|.|many
CSANRKNQPQHF
TGCAGTGCCAACCGGAAAAATCAGCCCCAGCATTTT
>TRBJ2-3|TRBV5-1|12|.|.
CASTLNTDTQYF
TGCGCCAGCACCCTTAACACAGATACGCAGTATTTT
>TRBJ2-7|TRBV29-1|14|TRBD2|many
CSVGPAGSFYEQYF
TGCAGCGTTGGTCCAGCGGGGAGTTTCTACGAGCAGTACTTC
>TRBJ2-5|TRBV29-1|13|.|few
CSVEVWRAETQYF
TGCAGCGTTGAGGTGTGGCGGGCAGAGACCCAGTACTTC
>TRBJ1-5|TRBV18|15|.|.
CASSPRGNSNQPQHF
TGTGCCAGCTCACCACGAGGGAATAGCAATCAGCCCCAGCATTTT
>TRBJ1-1|TRBV2|12|.|few
CASSVSQVEAFF
TGTGCCAGCAGTGTTAGTCAGGTTGAAGCTTTCTTT
>TRBJ2-1|TRBV7-2|16|TRBD2|.
CASSPIRLAGVNEQFF
TGTGCCAGCAGCCCGATTAGGCTAGCGGGAGTCAATGAGCAGTTCTTC
>TRBJ2-2|TRBV12-3/TRBV12-4|14|.|few
CASSLREGAGELFF
TGTGCCAGCAGTCTCCGTGAAGGCGCCGGGGAGCTGTTTTTT
>TRBJ2-6|TRBV2|17|TRBD2|many
CASSEVPTSFGANVLTF
TGTGCCAGCAGTGAAGTGCCGACTAGCTTTGGGGCCAACGTCCTGACTTTC
>TRBJ2-5|TRBV29-1|15|.|many
CSVEDRGRGQETQYF
TGCAGCGTTGAAGATCGGGGGAGGGGGCAAGAGACCCAGTACTTC
>TRBJ1-1|TRBV10-2|12|.|few
CASSMRNTEAFF
TGCGCCAGCAGTATGAGGAACACTGAAGCTTTCTTT
>TRBJ1-1|TRBV19|10|.|many
CASGNTEAFF
TGTGCCAGTGGGAACACTGAAGCTTTCTTT
>TRBJ2-4|TRBV28|14|.|.
CASSLGHAKNIQYF
TGTGCCAGCAGTTTAGGACATGCCAAAAACATTCAGTACTTC
>TRBJ1-4|TRBV6-2/TRBV6-3|16|TRBD1|.
CASSPPTGRGNEKLFF
TGTGCCAGCAGTCCTCCGACAGGGAGAGGGAATGAAAAACTGTTTTTT
>TRBJ2-3|TRBV7-8|17|.|many
CASSLDPQGGYSDTQYF
TGTGCCAGCAGCTTAGACCCTCAAGGGGGATATTCAGATACGCAGTATTTT
>TRBJ2-3|TRBV7-9|15|.|.
CASSLLTGVSDTQYF
TGTGCCAGCAGCTTATTGACAGGAGTATCTGATACGCAGTATTTT
>TRBJ1-4|TRBV7-8|14|TRBD1|many
CASSYRGPNEKLFF
TGTGCCAGCAGCTACAGGGGTCCTAATGAAAAACTGTTTTTT
>TRBJ2-2|TRBV3-1|16|.|.
CASSQGVSSLTGELFF
TGTGCCAGCAGCCAAGGAGTATCCAGCCTCACCGGGGAGCTGTTTTTT
>TRBJ2-7|TRBV28|11|.|.
CASGPNYEQYF
TGTGCATCCGGGCCTAACTACGAGCAGTACTTC
>TRBJ1-5|TRBV12-3/TRBV12-4|13|.|.
CASSLSYNQPQHF
TGTGCCAGCAGTTTAAGTTACAATCAGCCCCAGCATTTT
>TRBJ2-3|TRBV7-2|15|TRBD2|few
CASSKGLASTDTQYF
TGTGCCAGCAGCAAGGGACTAGCCAGCACAGATACGCAGTATTTT
>TRBJ1-5|TRBV7-2|14|.|.
CASSFVFSYQPQHF
TGTGCCAGCAGCTTCGTGTTCAGTTATCAGCCCCAGCATTTT
>TRBJ2-2|TRBV5-1|16|.|.
CASSLAVASYTGELFF
TGCGCCAGCAGCTTGGCGGTAGCGAGTTACACCGGGGAGCTGTTTTTT
>TRBJ1-1|TRBV7-8|13|.|many
CASSLGSWSEAFF
TGTGCCAGCAGCCTAGGCTCGTGGAGTGAAGCTTTCTTT
>TRBJ2-7|TRBV10-2|15|.|.
CASSIGTPVAYEQYF
TGCGCCAGCAGCATCGGGACTCCTGTTGCCTACGAGCAGTACTTC
>TRBJ1-1|TRBV27|13|TRBD1|.
CASSHQGVTEAFF
TGTGCCAGCAGTCACCAGGGGGTAACTGAAGCTTTCTTT
>TRBJ2-1|TRBV20-1|15|.|few
CSASRAVNRYNEQFF
TGCAGTGCTAGTAGGGCCGTCAACAGGTACAATGAGCAGTTCTTC
>TRBJ1-2|TRBV20-1|13|TRBD1|many
CSALKGQGHGYTF
TGCAGTGCCTTGAAGGGACAGGGCCACGGCTACACCTTC
>TRBJ2-3|TRBV9|14|.|.
CASSARTGTDTQYF
TGTGCCAGCAGCGCACGGACTGGCACAGATACGCAGTATTTT
>TRBJ2-7|TRBV12-3/TRBV12-4|12|.|few
CASSGPAYEQYF
TGTGCCAGCAGCGGACCTGCCTACGAGCAGTACTTC
>TRBJ2-1|TRBV29-1|12|.|once
CSVEAGRNEQFF
TGCAGCGTTGAGGCAGGGCGAAATGAGCAGTTCTTC
>TRBJ1-5|TRBV20-1|13|.|.
CSATGYSNQPQHF
TGCAGTGCTACCGGTTATAGCAATCAGCCCCAGCATTTT
>TRBJ1-1|TRBV18|17|.|.
CASSPDRGVESNTEAFF
TGTGCCAGCTCCCCTGACAGAGGGGTTGAATCGAACACTGAAGCTTTCTTT
>TRBJ2-7|TRBV5-1|16|TRBD2|many
CASSPGAAGLAREQYF
TGCGCCAGCAGCCCAGGGGCGGCGGGACTAGCTCGCGAGCAGTACTTC
>TRBJ2-3|TRBV7-2|15|TRBD1|few
CASRARGPLRDTQYF
TGTGCCAGCAGGGCTAGGGGGCCCCTCAGAGATACGCAGTATTTT
>TRBJ2-7|TRBV7-8|14|.|few
CASSLGDGTYEQYF
TGTGCCAGCAGCTTGGGGGACGGGACCTACGAGCAGTACTTC
>TRBJ2-7|TRBV29-1|14|.|.
CSVAMYAASYEQYF
TGCAGCGTTGCTATGTACGCAGCCTCCTACGAGCAGTACTTC
>TRBJ2-3|TRBV6-1|12|.|many
CASSEMGVAQYF
TGTGCCAGCAGTGAAATGGGCGTAGCGCAGTATTTT
>TRBJ2-2|TRBV4-1|15|.|few
CASSQDGKNTGELFF
TGCGCCAGCAGCCAGGACGGCAAGAACACCGGGGAGCTGTTTTTT
>TRBJ2-7|TRBV5-1|14|TRBD1|.
CASSLAQGDHEQYF
TGCGCCAGCAGCTTGGCCCAGGGGGATCACGAGCAGTACTTC
>TRBJ1-4|TRBV7-9|13|.|few
CASSSVGPEKLFF
TGTGCCAGCAGCTCCGTGGGTCCTGAAAAACTGTTTTTT
>TRBJ1-2|TRBV20-1|15|.|.
CSAREARPFNYGYTF
TGCAGTGCTAGAGAGGCCAGACCTTTTAACTATGGCTACACCTTC
>TRBJ1-1|TRBV20-1|16|TRBD1|.
CSATSELTGTNTEAFF
TGCAGTGCTACGAGCGAACTGACAGGGACCAACACTGAAGCTTTCTTT
>TRBJ2-1|TRBV7-2|16|TRBD2|few
CASSLDRTSGSYEQFF
TGTGCCAGCAGCTTAGATCGGACTAGCGGGAGTTATGAGCAGTTCTTC
>TRBJ2-2|TRBV14|13|.|.
CASSQDLTGELFF
TGTGCCAGCAGCCAAGACTTAACCGGGGAGCTGTTTTTT
>TRBJ1-1|TRBV11-2|17|TRBD1|many
CASSLRPGTGVATEAFF
TGTGCCAGCAGTCTGAGACCCGGGACAGGGGTCGCCACTGAAGCTTTCTTT
>TRBJ1-1|TRBV5-1|13|.|few
CASTTTGLVGAFF
TGCGCCAGCACAACCACGGGCCTAGTCGGGGCTTTCTTT
>TRBJ1-1|TRBV18|14|TRBD1|many
CASSPLQGAAEAFF
TGTGCCAGCTCACCCTTACAGGGGGCAGCTGAAGCTTTCTTT
>TRBJ2-3|TRBV18|14|.|many
CASSPGGVTDTQYF
TGTGCCAGCTCCCCCGGTGGGGTCACAGATACGCAGTATTTT
>TRBJ2-3|TRBV2|14|.|.
CASRGIIPGDTQYF
TGTGCCAGCAGAGGGATTATCCCGGGCGATACGCAGTATTTT
>TRBJ2-1|TRBV12-5|11|.|.
CASGLENEQFF
TGTGCTAGTGGTTTGGAGAATGAGCAGTTCTTC